This T cell receptor (beta chain) was documented in a study of lung T cells in sarcoidosis with Löfgren's syndrome. For the study at large: Analyses focused on Löfgren's syndrome patients. Findings of the study overall: TRAV12-1 preferentially paired with TRBV2, with homologous CDR3s. Shared TRAV12-1 and TRBV2 CDR3 motifs were reported across several patients.

This CDR3 has 13 residues. Per germline, CDR1 SGHTA and CDR2 FQGNSA. V dropped 7 bases and J dropped 1 base, with 9 bases sitting between them. TCRdb reprocessed the reads with MiXCR, giving one entry per CDR3 protein. The sample has 58,000 or so distinct CDR3 sequences, 21% seen once. Details on this clonotype: The target antigen is unknown. Being one base from a much bigger clone, this may be a read error.

This receptor was taken from a human donor with sarcoidosis (Löfgren's syndrome or another form), or a control subject (not recorded which). The gene calls are TRBV7-2 and TRBJ2-3; no clear D. Input material: CD4+ T cells from PBMCs. CDR3 sequence (DNA): TGTGCCAGCAACATCCGGGGCACAGATACGCAGTATTTT. Translating it yields CASNIRGTDTQYF.